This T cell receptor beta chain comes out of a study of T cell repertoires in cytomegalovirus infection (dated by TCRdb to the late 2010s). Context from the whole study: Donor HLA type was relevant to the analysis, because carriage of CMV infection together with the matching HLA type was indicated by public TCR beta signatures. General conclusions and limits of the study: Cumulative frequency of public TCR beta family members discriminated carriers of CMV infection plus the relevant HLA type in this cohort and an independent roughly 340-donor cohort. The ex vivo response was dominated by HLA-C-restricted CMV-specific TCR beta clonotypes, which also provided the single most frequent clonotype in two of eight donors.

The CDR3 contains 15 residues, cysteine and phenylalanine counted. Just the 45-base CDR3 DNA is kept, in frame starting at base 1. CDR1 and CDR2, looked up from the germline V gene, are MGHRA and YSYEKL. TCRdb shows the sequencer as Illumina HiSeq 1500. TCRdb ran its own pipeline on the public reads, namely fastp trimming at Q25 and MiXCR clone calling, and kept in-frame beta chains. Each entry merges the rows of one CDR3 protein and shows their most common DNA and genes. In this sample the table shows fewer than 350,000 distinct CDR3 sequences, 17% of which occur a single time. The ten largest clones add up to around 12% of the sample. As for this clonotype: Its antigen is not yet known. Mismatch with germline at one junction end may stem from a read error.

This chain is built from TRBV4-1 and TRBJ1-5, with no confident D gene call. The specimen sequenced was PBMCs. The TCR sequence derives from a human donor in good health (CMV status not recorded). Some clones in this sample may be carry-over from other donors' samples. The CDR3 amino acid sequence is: CASSQERVSNQPQHF. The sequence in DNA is TGTGCCAGCAGCCAAGAGCGTGTTAGCAATCAGCCCCAGCATTTT.